The 20 T cell receptor beta chains listed next were all sequenced from one sample in a study of blood T cell repertoires in COVID-19. Produced via immunoSEQ multiplex PCR; TCRdb's table is partial and in-frame only. The profile shows tens of thousands of clones, roughly nine tenths of them singletons. Specimen: peripheral blood. The receptors come from a man over 45 with active COVID-19.

The rearrangement links TRBV10-3 to TRBJ2-1; maybe TRBD2 (5 bases). The V end was cut by 6 bases, the J end by 4 bases, with 10 bases between. Germline CDR1 ENHRY, CDR2 SYGVKD. This CDR3 region has 13 residues. In DNA, the CDR3 is TGTGCCATCAGGGAAAGGGAGTACAATGAGCAGTTCTTC. Translated, it gives CAIREREYNEQFF.

V usage is TRBV7-2 and J usage is TRBJ2-7; 13 positions agree with TRBD2. Germline V gene sequence: CDR1 SGHTA, CDR2 FQGNSA. The CDR3 spans 16 residues. V shed 4 bases, J shed 4 bases, and the junction held 7 bases outside the gene matches. For the CDR3, the DNA is TGTGCCAGCAGCTCCAGGACTAGCGGGAGTCTATACGAGCAGTACTTC. It translates to CASSSRTSGSLYEQYF.

CDR3 DNA: TGTGCCAGCAGTGGACGACAGGGGTCTTCGAACACCGGGGAGCTGTTTTTT. It codes for CASSGRQGSSNTGELFF. The rearrangement links TRBV25-1 to TRBJ2-2; 8 nucleotides match TRBD1. V lost 4 bases and J lost 0; bases outside the gene matches: 7. The CDR3 runs 17 residues. Germline lookup yields CDR1 MGHDK and CDR2 SYGVNS.

This chain uses TRBV27 with TRBJ2-5, with D maybe TRBD1 (5 bases). This CDR3 is built from 16 residues. The V end was cut by 1 base, the J end by 5 bases, with 17 bases between. CDR1 is MNHEY, CDR2 SMNVEV, per germline (reference sequence). In DNA form, the CDR3 reads TGTGCCAGCAGTTTATATAGGCAGGGTGGGATGGAGACCCAGTACTTC. This translates into CASSLYRQGGMETQYF.

This clone is a singleton in its sample. The genes are TRBV19 and TRBJ1-2; tentatively, D is TRBD1 (6 bases). Trimming left V 10 bases short and J 1 base short, with 16 bases between. Germline lookup yields CDR1 LNHDA and CDR2 SQIVND (reference sequence). The CDR3 is 14 residues long. CDR3 in DNA: TGTGCCACTCAAAGCAGGGACAATAACTATGGCTACACCTTC. Amino acids: CATQSRDNNYGYTF.

The table lists this clone with a count of one. The gene calls are TRBV19 and TRBJ1-2, with D perhaps matching TRBD1 (5 bases). The CDR3 sequence is 15 residues long. The germline V and J ends were trimmed by 5 bases and 4 bases, with 17 bases remaining between them. CDR1 and CDR2 (germline): LNHDA, SQIVND (reference sequence). CDR3 in DNA: TGTGCCAGTAGTCCTCCGGGACTAAACTCCTATGGCTACACCTTC. Its translation is CASSPPGLNSYGYTF. The whole variable domain, remainder taken from reference TRBV19 and TRBJ1-2, is DGGITQSPKYLFRKEGQNVTLSCEQNLNHDAMYWYRQDPGQGLRLIYYSQIVNDFQKGDIAEGYSVSREKKESFPLTVTSAQKNPTAFYLCASSPPGLNSYGYTFGSGTRLTVV.

The CDR3 is CASSSPRGGAGFYEQYF. The CDR3 DNA reads as TGTGCCAGCAGTAGTCCGCGGGGAGGGGCCGGTTTCTACGAGCAGTACTTC. The chain combines TRBV9 with TRBJ2-7; 7 positions match TRBD2. This CDR3 is built from 17 residues. V lost 5 bases, J lost 3 bases, and 17 bases stayed unmatched. CDR1 and CDR2 (germline): SGDLS, YYNGEE.

V is TRBV5-1 and J is TRBJ2-5, with 8 positions matching TRBD2. CDR3 length: 15 amino acids. J gave up 8 bases and V 0 bases, and 9 bases lay outside the gene matches. The germline V gene has CDR1 SGHRS and CDR2 YFSETQ. The CDR3, as DNA: TGCGCCAGCAGCTTGGCCGGGGGGGTCCTTTTCACCCAGTACTTC. This translates into CASSLAGGVLFTQYF.

To note about this clone: At the DNA level, this CDR3 is encoded by other sequences in the same sample as well. V usage is TRBV7-8 and J usage is TRBJ1-6, with a tentative D call TRBD1 (6 bases). Per the germline V gene, CDR1 is SGHVS and CDR2 is FQNEAQ. The V and J ends lost 0 bases and 0 bases respectively, with 6 bases between them. The CDR3 is 16 residues long. The CDR3: CASSLAGASYNSPLHF. CDR3 DNA: TGTGCCAGCAGCTTAGCGGGGGCCTCCTATAATTCACCCCTCCACTTT.

The chain combines TRBV7-2 with TRBJ1-6; D is ambiguous. Germline loops: CDR1 SGHTA, CDR2 FQGNSA. The CDR3 totals 16 residues. The germline V and J ends were trimmed by 1 base and 3 bases, with 10 bases remaining between them. The CDR3 DNA reads as TGTGCCAGCAGCTTAGGTTTTCAGTTCTATAATTCACCCCTCCACTTT. Residues: CASSLGFQFYNSPLHF. The whole variable domain, remainder taken from reference TRBV7-2 and TRBJ1-6, is GAGVSQSPSNKVTEKGKDVELRCDPISGHTALYWYRQSLGQGLEFLIYFQGNSAPDKSGLPSDRFSAERTGGSVSTLTIQRTQQEDSAVYLCASSLGFQFYNSPLHFGNGTRLTVT.

The chain links TRBV11-2 to TRBJ1-6; the D gene is possibly TRBD1 (5 bases). Germline V CDR1 and CDR2: SGHAT, FQNNGV. V lost 5 bases, J lost 7 bases, and 15 bases lay in between. The CDR3 spans 15 residues. CDR3 amino acids: CASSLRTGGNSPLHF. CDR3 coding DNA: TGTGCCAGCAGCCTGAGGACGGGGGGGAATTCACCCCTCCACTTT. Supplemented by reference TRBV11-2 and TRBJ1-6, the full variable domain reads EAGVAQSPRYKIIEKRQSVAFWCNPISGHATLYWYQQILGQGPKLLIQFQNNGVVDDSQLPKDRFSAERLKGVDSTLKIQPAKLEDSAVYLCASSLRTGGNSPLHFGNGTRLTVT.

J is TRBJ1-5 and V is TRBV18, with D possibly TRBD1 on 5 matching bases. This CDR3 comprises 14 residues. CDR1 is KGHSH, CDR2 LQKENI, per germline. V was clipped by 2 bases and J by 5 bases, with 10 bases between them. DNA for the CDR3: TGTGCCAGCTCACCATTGCAGACAGATCAGCCCCAGCATTTT. It is translated as CASSPLQTDQPQHF. The full variable domain, in which reference TRBV18 and TRBJ1-5 provide the parts outside the CDR3, is NAGVMQNPRHLVRRRGQEARLRCSPMKGHSHVYWYRQLPEEGLKFMVYLQKENIIDESGMPKERFSAEFPKEGPSILRIQQVVRGDSAAYFCASSPLQTDQPQHFGDGTRLSIL.

The rearrangement joins TRBV11-2 to TRBJ1-4; D ambiguous. The V gene lost 0 bases and the J gene lost 0 bases, with 5 bases spanning the gap. The CDR3 is 15 amino acids. Germline V gene sequence: CDR1 SGHAT, CDR2 FQNNGV. The DNA of the CDR3 is TGTGCCAGCAGCTTAGAACTGACAACTAATGAAAAACTGTTTTTT. Translating it yields CASSLELTTNEKLFF. The whole variable domain, filled in from reference TRBV11-2 and TRBJ1-4, reads EAGVAQSPRYKIIEKRQSVAFWCNPISGHATLYWYQQILGQGPKLLIQFQNNGVVDDSQLPKDRFSAERLKGVDSTLKIQPAKLEDSAVYLCASSLELTTNEKLFFGSGTQLSVL.

The table lists this clone with a few counts. The chain has TRBV5-1 and TRBJ2-7, with a weak D call TRBD1 (6 bases). The germline V and J ends were trimmed by 4 bases and 0 bases, with 14 bases remaining between them. Germline V gene sequence: CDR1 SGHRS, CDR2 YFSETQ. The CDR3 covers 15 residues. The CDR3 bases are TGCGCCAGCAGCCCGGGACATAGAGACTCCTACGAGCAGTACTTC. Translating gives CASSPGHRDSYEQYF.

The chain employs TRBV29-1 and TRBJ2-7, with 13 bases lining up with TRBD2. The CDR3 has 14 residues. Germline loops: CDR1 SQVTM, CDR2 ANQGSEA. The V segment lost 6 bases and the J segment 7 bases; nucleotides outside the gene matches: 9. The CDR3 DNA sequence: TGCAGCGTACAAAGGACTAGCGGGAGAGGTGAGCAGTACTTC. Its translation: CSVQRTSGRGEQYF.

This clone was picked up one time. This chain connects TRBV5-1 to TRBJ1-6; 9 bases match TRBD1. The germline gives CDR1 SGHRS, CDR2 YFSETQ. After removal of 0 bases from V and 0 bases from J, the junction contained 1 base not matched to a gene. The CDR3 has 17 residues. CDR3 DNA: TGCGCCAGCAGCTTGGAGACAGGGGGCTCCTATAATTCACCCCTCCACTTT. Amino acids: CASSLETGGSYNSPLHF.

The chain carries TRBV18 and TRBJ1-1; D may be TRBD1 (5 bases). This CDR3 region has 17 residues. Trimming pared 3 bases from V and 5 bases from J, leaving 22 bases between. The germline V gene has CDR1 KGHSH and CDR2 LQKENI. The CDR3 spells CASSPGRRPRGTTEAFF. CDR3 in DNA: TGTGCCAGCTCACCGGGACGGAGGCCTCGGGGGACGACTGAAGCTTTCTTT. Full variable domain (rest looked up from reference TRBV18 and TRBJ1-1): NAGVMQNPRHLVRRRGQEARLRCSPMKGHSHVYWYRQLPEEGLKFMVYLQKENIIDESGMPKERFSAEFPKEGPSILRIQQVVRGDSAAYFCASSPGRRPRGTTEAFFGQGTRLTVV.

The gene calls are TRBV18 and TRBJ1-6; D perhaps matches TRBD1 (6 bases). Germline V CDR1 and CDR2: KGHSH, LQKENI. CDR3 length: 19 amino acids. Trimming took 3 bases from V and 0 from J, leaving 18 bases between them. CDR3 amino acids: CASSPKEQGSSSYNSPLHF. CDR3 nucleotides: TGTGCCAGCTCACCCAAAGAACAGGGTTCGAGCTCCTATAATTCACCCCTCCACTTT.

This clone was counted a single time. The chain carries TRBV21-1 and TRBJ2-7; the table's D call, TRBD1, has no DNA check behind it. TRBV21-1 is annotated as a pseudogene. This CDR3 has 14 amino acids. The CDR3 nucleotides read TGTGCCAGCAGCAATAACAGGGGACCCTACGAGCAGTACTTC. It encodes CASSNNRGPYEQYF.

This clone was counted only a few times. The rearrangement links TRBV4-2 to TRBJ1-3; D possibly corresponds to TRBD1 (5 bases). V was shortened by 0 bases and J by 2 bases, with 8 bases between the two germline ends. Germline lookup yields CDR1 LGHNA and CDR2 YNFKEQ. CDR3 length: 15 amino acids. The CDR3 spells CASSQDSTAGNTIYF. CDR3 nucleotide sequence: TGTGCCAGCAGCCAAGATTCGACAGCTGGAAACACCATATATTTT.